The entry below gives a single T cell receptor (beta chain) sequence along with its context. Its recognized antigen is unknown. Base qualities were left out, and no much larger clone turns up one base away. Preparation of the library involved the immunoSEQ multiplex PCR assay. Drawn from immuneACCESS, this table holds only the in-frame rearrangements with V and J called that TCRdb kept. Clones are partly lost; checked studies trace under half to an unresolved V gene and leave the rest unexplained. This sample lists 55,000 to 65,000 clones; 75% to 90% were detected once. The top ten clonotypes cover approximately 5.4% of the sample. This sample stems from a study of technical replicates of blood from a handful of donors (dated by TCRdb to 2015 to 2018). The CDR3 goes from the cysteine to the phenylalanine over 16 residues. The retained sequence is limited to the CDR3, 48 bases, with the frame set at the first base. The germline V gene sets CDR1 to SGHVS and CDR2 to FNYEAQ. Deletion took 5 bases off V and 8 bases off J, with a span of 23 bases between the germline ends.

The origin of this receptor is a human donor in good health. Some clones in this sample may be carry-over from other donors' samples. In this chain, TRBV7-6 is recombined with TRBJ2-3; perhaps TRBD2 is the D gene, with 7 bases matching. Sequenced: PBMCs. The CDR3 region reads CASSAEGGARAVTQYF. The DNA is as follows: TGTGCCAGCAGCGCTGAGGGGGGGGCCCGGGCAGTTACGCAGTATTTT.